Below are 23 T cell receptor beta chains sequenced from a single sample in a study of CD4 T cells in relation to SARS-CoV-2 and coronaviruses. TCRdb's copy holds only in-frame clones and misses some; the assay was immunoSEQ multiplex PCR. Among approximately 41,000 clones listed, under 90% were seen once. The antigens of these receptors remain unknown. Sample: naive CD4+ T cells from PBMCs, cultured in vitro. Subset given: naive CD4+ T cells isolated by negative enrichment. The receptors stem from an adult with COVID-19.

This chain links TRBV5-6 with TRBJ1-3; no clear D. Trimming removed 1 base from V and 0 bases from J, with 11 bases in between. The CDR3 is made up of 16 amino acids. Germline-derived CDR1 and CDR2 are SGHDT and YYEEEE. CDR3: CASSLLMGFSGNTIYF. For the CDR3, the DNA is TGTGCCAGCAGCTTGCTAATGGGCTTCTCTGGAAACACCATATATTTT.

This rearrangement joins TRBV24-1 to TRBJ1-4; tentative D call: TRBD1 (5 bases). The CDR3 contains 12 residues. Looked up from germline, CDR1 is KGHDR and CDR2 is SFDVKD. The V gene lost 9 bases and the J gene lost 7 bases, with 11 bases spanning the gap. The CDR3 bases are TGTGCCACCCGGGGCGAAACTGAAAAACTGTTTTTT. This gives the protein CATRGETEKLFF.

The J gene is TRBJ1-1, the V gene TRBV28, with D unresolved. Deletions cut 3 bases from V and 5 bases from J, with 4 bases between. The CDR3 covers 11 residues. Germline assignment: CDR1 MDHEN and CDR2 SYDVKM. CDR3 sequence (DNA): TGTGCCAGCAGTTTCAGAACTGAAGCTTTCTTT. Amino acid sequence: CASSFRTEAFF.

The chain is built from TRBV14 and TRBJ1-6; D remains ambiguous. Germline loops: CDR1 SGHDN, CDR2 FVKESK. This CDR3 contains 13 residues. The germline V and J ends were trimmed by 4 bases and 7 bases, with 8 bases remaining between them. The CDR3 nucleotides are TGTGCCAGCAGCCCAGTGCGCAATTCACCCCTCCACTTT. This encodes CASSPVRNSPLHF.

The chain uses TRBV7-3 and TRBJ2-1; D perhaps matches TRBD2 (5 bases). Germline CDR1 is SGHTA and CDR2 is FQGTGA. This CDR3 region has 15 residues. Trimming removed 5 bases from V and 8 bases from J, with 19 bases in between. CDR3 sequence reads: CASSDRRQEGHEQFF. The CDR3 DNA reads as TGTGCCAGCAGCGACCGGAGGCAGGAAGGTCATGAGCAGTTCTTC.

Here the CDR3 DNA reads TGTGCCAGCAGCAGCGGGGCCAACGTCCTGACTTTC. Translation gives CASSSGANVLTF. The gene calls are TRBV14 and TRBJ2-6; no firm D call. CDR3 size: 12 residues. V was shortened by 5 bases and J by 4 bases, with 3 bases between the two germline ends. From germline, CDR1 is SGHDN and CDR2 FVKESK. Full variable domain (rest looked up from reference TRBV14 and TRBJ2-6): EAGVTQFPSHSVIEKGQTVTLRCDPISGHDNLYWYRRVMGKEIKFLLHFVKESKQDESGMPNNRFLAERTGGTYSTLKVQPAELEDSGVYFCASSSGANVLTFGAGSRLTVL.

This chain links TRBV11-2 with TRBJ2-6; D not certain. Germline V gene data show CDR1 as SGHAT and CDR2 as FQNNGV. CDR3 length: 18 amino acids. Trimming removed 3 bases from V and 0 bases from J, with 15 bases in between. DNA of the CDR3: TGTGCCAGCAGCTTTACTCTCTTTTCGGGCTCTGGGGCCAACGTCCTGACTTTC. Encoded protein: CASSFTLFSGSGANVLTF.

The rearrangement links TRBV11-2 to TRBJ2-3, with 13 bases lining up with TRBD2. The CDR3 runs 16 residues. Germline V CDR1 and CDR2: SGHAT, FQNNGV. The V and J ends lost 6 bases and 5 bases, in that order; junction bases with no gene match: 8. For the CDR3, the DNA is TGTGCCAGCAGACTTATCGGACTAGCGGGGGAAGATACGCAGTATTTT. Translation: CASRLIGLAGEDTQYF. The full variable domain, rest sourced from reference TRBV11-2 and TRBJ2-3, is EAGVAQSPRYKIIEKRQSVAFWCNPISGHATLYWYQQILGQGPKLLIQFQNNGVVDDSQLPKDRFSAERLKGVDSTLKIQPAKLEDSAVYLCASRLIGLAGEDTQYFGPGTRLTVL.

The chain has TRBV7-2 and TRBJ1-4; D gene uncertain. The V end was cut by 1 base, the J end by 5 bases, with 11 bases between. Germline loops: CDR1 SGHTA, CDR2 FQGNSA. The CDR3 has 15 residues. The chain's CDR3 is CASSLETVANEKLFF. The CDR3 nucleotides read TGTGCCAGCAGCTTAGAGACGGTTGCAAATGAAAAACTGTTTTTT.

J is TRBJ1-1 and V is TRBV20-1; no firm D call. CDR1 is DFQATT and CDR2 is SNEGSKA in the germline V gene (reference sequence). V dropped 3 bases and J dropped 3 bases, with 5 bases sitting between them. CDR3 size: 11 residues. CDR3 loop: CSASTYTEAFF. The CDR3, as DNA: TGCAGTGCTAGCACGTACACTGAAGCTTTCTTT.

This clone was recorded once. The chain joins TRBV9 to TRBJ2-7, with TRBD1 as a possible D gene (6 bases). CDR3 size: 13 residues. Germline lookup yields CDR1 SGDLS and CDR2 YYNGEE. V was clipped by 0 bases and J by 4 bases, with 8 bases between them. CDR3 in amino acids: CASSVADRYEQYF. In DNA, the CDR3 is TGTGCCAGCAGCGTAGCTGACAGGTACGAGCAGTACTTC.

A remark on this clone: The junction does not match germline at one end; this may be a read error. The chain uses TRBV19 and TRBJ1-4; no clear D. CDR3 length equals 16 residues. Looked up from germline, CDR1 is LNHDA and CDR2 is SQIVND (reference sequence). This chain's CDR3 is CASSNSQPGTYEKLFF. CDR3 bases: TGTGCCAGTAGTAACAGCCAACCGGGAACTTATGAAAAACTGTTTTTT. Full variable domain (remainder filled in from reference TRBV19 and TRBJ1-4): DGGITQSPKYLFRKEGQNVTLSCEQNLNHDAMYWYRQDPGQGLRLIYYSQIVNDFQKGDIAEGYSVSREKKESFPLTVTSAQKNPTAFYLCASSNSQPGTYEKLFFGSGTQLSVL.

The chain recombines TRBV5-1 with TRBJ1-3; 7 positions match TRBD1. Losses at the gene ends were 1 base for V and 1 base for J; bases not matched to a gene: 2. From germline, CDR1 is SGHRS and CDR2 YFSETQ. The CDR3 has 15 amino acids. CDR3 DNA: TGCGCCAGCAGCTTGCAGGGGGGTTCTGGAAACACCATATATTTT. Translated, it gives CASSLQGGSGNTIYF.

This chain links TRBV7-3 with TRBJ2-1; 10 bases fit TRBD2. This CDR3 has 15 residues. Germline V gene lookup returns CDR1 SGHTA and CDR2 FQGTGA. The V and J ends lost 1 base and 5 bases, in that order; junction bases with no gene match: 2. The CDR3 DNA follows: TGTGCCAGCAGCTTAATAGCGGGAGGCCACAATGAGCAGTTCTTC. Its translation is CASSLIAGGHNEQFF.

The J gene is TRBJ2-1, the V gene TRBV19, with 9 bases that match TRBD1. Germline V gives CDR1 LNHDA, CDR2 SQIVND (reference sequence). This CDR3 region has 14 residues. V shed 5 bases, J shed 6 bases, and the junction held 5 bases outside the gene matches. The CDR3 region has the DNA TGTGCCAGTAGTCGGGACAGGGTAGGCAATGAGCAGTTCTTC. Protein: CASSRDRVGNEQFF.

The chain uses TRBV7-2 and TRBJ1-5; D is ambiguous. The CDR3 has 13 amino acids. In germline, CDR1 is SGHTA, CDR2 FQGNSA. V lost 5 bases to trimming and J lost 1 base, with 6 bases between them. CDR3 protein: CASSQDSNQPQHF. Here the CDR3 DNA reads TGTGCCAGCAGCCAGGACAGCAATCAGCCCCAGCATTTT.

The chain carries TRBV28 and TRBJ2-5, with 10 bases aligning to TRBD1. Trimming cost V 4 bases and J 6 bases; bases outside gene matches: 14. This CDR3 has 17 amino acids. Germline loops: CDR1 MDHEN, CDR2 SYDVKM. The CDR3 DNA sequence: TGTGCCAGCAGTTCGTCAGAGACAGGGGGCAGTGTTAAGACCCAGTACTTC. This sequence encodes CASSSSETGGSVKTQYF.

The gene calls are TRBV5-1 and TRBJ2-5; D may correspond to TRBD1 or TRBD2 (5 bases each). V was clipped by 0 bases and J by 4 bases, with 19 bases between them. CDR3 length equals 17 residues. CDR1 and CDR2 (germline): SGHRS, YFSETQ. The CDR3 sequence: CASSLGGQGGLSETQYF. The CDR3 DNA reads TGCGCCAGCAGCTTGGGAGGGCAGGGCGGGCTCTCAGAGACCCAGTACTTC.

The genes are TRBV18 and TRBJ2-7; 13 bases line up with TRBD2. V gave up 6 bases and J gave up 0 bases; unmatched junction bases: 14. The CDR3 consists of 19 residues. Germline V lookup: CDR1 KGHSH, CDR2 LQKENI. CDR3 DNA sequence: TGTGCCAGCTCCCGCCGAACTGGACTAGCGGGAGTACCCTCCTACGAGCAGTACTTC. The encoded protein is CASSRRTGLAGVPSYEQYF.

The chain is built from TRBV19 and TRBJ2-1; 12 positions match TRBD2. Germline V gene lookup returns CDR1 LNHDA and CDR2 SQIVND (reference sequence). The V segment lost 8 bases and the J segment 9 bases; nucleotides outside the gene matches: 17. The CDR3 consists of 17 residues. CDR3 in amino acids: CASDSRTSGTRRTEQFF. The CDR3 DNA is TGTGCCAGTGATTCCCGGACTAGCGGGACAAGGAGGACTGAGCAGTTCTTC.

This clone showed up just once. CDR3 residues: CASSLAYSGAWETQYF. CDR3 DNA sequence: TGTGCCAGCAGCTTAGCGTATAGCGGGGCGTGGGAGACCCAGTACTTC. V gene TRBV7-9 combines with J gene TRBJ2-5; 8 bases are a match to TRBD2. Germline V gene sequence: CDR1 SEHNR, CDR2 FQNEAQ (reference sequence). The CDR3 loop spans 16 amino acids. V lost 0 bases to trimming and J lost 5 bases; unmatched junction nucleotides: 8. Full variable domain (missing parts from reference TRBV7-9 and TRBJ2-5): DTGVSQNPRHKITKRGQNVTFRCDPISEHNRLYWYRQTLGQGPEFLTYFQNEAQLEKSRLLSDRFSAERPKGSFSTLEIQRTEQGDSAMYLCASSLAYSGAWETQYFGPGTRLLVL.

This chain connects TRBV7-3 to TRBJ2-7; D is perhaps TRBD2 (5 bases). The V end was cut by 1 base, the J end by 6 bases, with 16 bases between. CDR1 and CDR2 (germline): SGHTA, FQGTGA. This CDR3 is 15 amino acids long. CDR3 bases: TGTGCCAGCAGCTTAATCTGGGATAACGGAGGCGAGCAGTACTTC. Amino acids: CASSLIWDNGGEQYF.

This clone has a handful of counts. This chain links TRBV19 with TRBJ1-1; no firm D call. This CDR3 has 15 amino acids. Trimming shortened V by 7 bases and J by 0 bases, and 15 bases separated the two germline ends. From germline, CDR1 is LNHDA and CDR2 SQIVND (reference sequence). The CDR3 protein is CASTLRTAMNTEAFF. The CDR3 nucleotides are TGTGCCAGTACCCTACGGACGGCAATGAACACTGAAGCTTTCTTT.